Included here is one T cell receptor (beta chain) sequence, with context. Its antigen is currently unknown. This entry is derived from a study of T cell responses to AZD1222 COVID-19 vaccine. Study-wide results and caveats: Clonal diversity was possibly underestimated, and white British individuals and females predominated among donors. Vaccine-associated CD4 TCRs ranged over spike, dominating at 160-218 and 743-854. Every sample of the repertoires postdated the peak T cell response. Seropositive status at baseline applied to only six AZD1222 recipients.

Sequencing was performed with immunoSEQ multiplex PCR; in TCRdb, only in-frame clones are kept and a portion is missing. The table shows 200,000 or so clones, with about nine tenths occurring only once. V lost 1 base to trimming and J lost 4 bases, with 13 bases between them. Germline assignment: CDR1 SGHDN and CDR2 FVKESK. The CDR3 length is 15 residues. The material sequenced was peripheral blood, taken on day 0 of MenACWY control vaccination. The chain combines TRBV14 with TRBJ1-2, with a possible D match to TRBD1 (5 bases). The sequence was obtained from an adult in good health. Here the CDR3 DNA reads TGTGCCAGCAGCCAAGGGGACTTCTCCTTCTATGGCTACACCTTC. Amino acids: CASSQGDFSFYGYTF.